Each of the 23 T cell receptor beta chains below was sequenced from the same sample in a study of T cell responses to AZD1222 COVID-19 vaccine. TCRdb keeps only in-frame clones here, not all; method: immunoSEQ multiplex PCR. The sample has roughly 150,000 clones; roughly 88% are singletons. This specimen consisted of peripheral blood, obtained 28 days after the second AZD1222 dose. These receptors all come from an adult who received the AZD1222 COVID-19 vaccine.

The rearrangement uses TRBV10-2 and TRBJ2-7, with D hard to call. CDR3 size: 13 residues. V was clipped by 7 bases and J by 7 bases, with 17 bases between them. Germline loops: CDR1 WSHSY, CDR2 SAAADI. The CDR3 DNA is TGCGCCAGCACCCAAAACGATTCGCCTGAGCAGTACTTC. Translation: CASTQNDSPEQYF.

This chain uses TRBV11-2 with TRBJ2-7; TRBD1 aligns across 10 bases. The V and J ends lost 5 bases and 5 bases, in that order; junction bases with no gene match: 15. The CDR3 is made up of 17 amino acids. Per germline, CDR1 SGHAT and CDR2 FQNNGV. The CDR3, as DNA: TGTGCCAGCAGCATTCGTAGACCGGGACAGGGGTCCCACGAGCAGTACTTC. This codes for CASSIRRPGQGSHEQYF.

The chain carries TRBV18 and TRBJ1-2; 9 bases fit TRBD1. Germline assignment: CDR1 KGHSH and CDR2 LQKENI. V lost 3 bases, J lost 6 bases, and 5 bases stayed unmatched. The CDR3 is 14 amino acids. The CDR3 region is CASSPGTGLDGYTF. As DNA, the CDR3 is TGTGCCAGCTCACCGGGGACAGGGTTGGATGGCTACACCTTC.

The V and J genes are TRBV7-9 and TRBJ1-1, with D unclear. V shed 0 bases and J shed 6 bases, with 11 bases lying between them. CDR1 is SEHNR, CDR2 FQNEAQ, per germline (reference sequence). This CDR3 is built from 14 residues. CDR3: CASSLAREAPEAFF. The CDR3 nucleotides read TGTGCCAGCAGCTTAGCCAGAGAAGCCCCTGAAGCTTTCTTT. Combining the CDR3 with reference TRBV7-9 and TRBJ1-1 gives the whole variable domain DTGVSQNPRHKITKRGQNVTFRCDPISEHNRLYWYRQTLGQGPEFLTYFQNEAQLEKSRLLSDRFSAERPKGSFSTLEIQRTEQGDSAMYLCASSLAREAPEAFFGQGTRLTVV.

The chain employs TRBV19 and TRBJ2-2; TRBD1 or TRBD2 may be the D gene (6 bases each). Looked up from germline, CDR1 is LNHDA and CDR2 is SQIVND (reference sequence). This CDR3 is 13 amino acids long. Trimming took off 10 bases at V and 3 bases at J, with 12 bases between the two ends. The CDR3: CAIMEGDTGELFF. The CDR3 DNA follows: TGTGCCATCATGGAGGGGGACACCGGGGAGCTGTTTTTT.

CDR3 bases: TGCGCCAGCATATCAGTAGCGGGAGCTTTGGAAGAGCAGTACTTC. Its translation: CASISVAGALEEQYF. The J gene is TRBJ2-7, the V gene TRBV5-1, with 9 bases identical to TRBD2. The CDR3 runs to 15 residues. V was pared by 6 bases and J by 7 bases, with 14 bases of the junction left unmatched. Germline-derived CDR1 and CDR2 are SGHRS and YFSETQ.

V and J are TRBV4-2 and TRBJ1-5; D is ambiguous. The CDR3 is made up of 12 amino acids. V was shortened by 3 bases and J by 4 bases, with 4 bases between the two germline ends. The germline V gene encodes CDR1 LGHNA and CDR2 YNFKEQ. The DNA for the CDR3 is TGTGCCAGCAGCCAGACAAATCAGCCCCAGCATTTT. Its translation is CASSQTNQPQHF.

This clone has only a few counts. The gene calls are TRBV12-3 or TRBV12-4 and TRBJ2-7, with 7 bases aligning to TRBD1. This CDR3 has 12 residues. V lost 6 bases, J lost 6 bases, and 5 bases stayed unmatched. The CDR3 DNA sequence: TGTGCCAGCAGACCAAACAGGGGCGAGCAGTACTTC. This codes for CASRPNRGEQYF.

The V gene is TRBV6-1, the J gene TRBJ2-4; 8 nucleotides agree with TRBD2. With V trimmed by 2 bases and J by 3 bases, 6 bases remained unmatched. CDR1 MNHNS and CDR2 SASEGT come from the germline V gene. CDR3 size: 16 residues. Here the CDR3 reads CASSERGGPVKNIQYF. The CDR3 DNA reads as TGTGCCAGCAGTGAACGGGGGGGGCCAGTCAAAAACATTCAGTACTTC.

J is TRBJ1-2 and V is TRBV5-1, with D unclear. Germline-derived CDR1 and CDR2 are SGHRS and YFSETQ. CDR3 size: 13 residues. The V end was cut by 2 bases, the J end by 8 bases, with 13 bases between. The CDR3 region is CASSLTGVGGYTF. The CDR3 bases are TGCGCCAGCAGCTTAACCGGGGTGGGAGGCTACACCTTC.

The chain employs TRBV29-1 and TRBJ1-1; D ambiguous. Per the germline V gene, CDR1 is SQVTM and CDR2 is ANQGSEA. This CDR3 spans 14 amino acids. Trimming stripped 6 bases from V and 1 base from J, with 15 bases between. The CDR3 is CSVFFPSANTEAFF. CDR3 nucleotides: TGCAGCGTCTTTTTCCCTTCCGCGAACACTGAAGCTTTCTTT.

V is TRBV11-2 and J is TRBJ1-6; D unclear. Germline CDR1 SGHAT, CDR2 FQNNGV. The CDR3 length is 14 residues. V lost 1 base and J lost 7, with 8 bases in between. DNA of the CDR3: TGTGCCAGCAGCTTAGTTCTGGTGAATTCACCCCTCCACTTT. Translating gives CASSLVLVNSPLHF.

The chain has TRBV29-1 and TRBJ2-3, with D hard to call. V was trimmed by 8 bases and J by 2 bases, leaving 17 bases between them. The germline V gene has CDR1 SQVTM and CDR2 ANQGSEA. This CDR3 comprises 14 residues. The CDR3, as DNA: TGCAGCACAGAATATCGAGGTTTCACAGATACGCAGTATTTT. Protein product: CSTEYRGFTDTQYF.

The gene calls are TRBV14 and TRBJ1-2; D unresolved. From germline, CDR1 is SGHDN and CDR2 FVKESK. V lost 0 bases, J lost 1 base, and 15 bases lay in between. The CDR3 is 17 amino acids. The DNA of the CDR3 is TGTGCCAGCAGCCAAGACTTTCAGAAGGGAGTTAACTATGGCTACACCTTC. It translates to CASSQDFQKGVNYGYTF.

J is TRBJ2-1 and V is TRBV27; D may be TRBD2 (6 bases). The CDR3 covers 13 residues. V was trimmed by 3 bases and J by 7 bases, leaving 10 bases between them. The germline CDR1 and CDR2 sequences are MNHEY and SMNVEV (reference sequence). CDR3 protein: CASSFGGLNEQFF. The CDR3 bases are TGTGCCAGCAGTTTCGGGGGATTAAATGAGCAGTTCTTC.

This clone was seen a single time. The chain uses TRBV11-2 and TRBJ1-3; D perhaps matches TRBD1 (5 bases). The V end was cut by 7 bases, the J end by 1 base, with 17 bases between. This CDR3 comprises 16 residues. Germline V CDR1 and CDR2: SGHAT, FQNNGV. Written as DNA, the CDR3 is TGTGCCAGCACCCCGGCTGGGACCCCTTCTGGAAACACCATATATTTT. Amino acid sequence: CASTPAGTPSGNTIYF.

This rearrangement joins TRBV7-9 to TRBJ1-2; a possible D gene is TRBD1 (5 bases). Germline V CDR1 and CDR2: SEHNR, FQNEAQ (reference sequence). CDR3 length equals 15 residues. The V and J ends lost 1 base and 8 bases respectively, with 17 bases between them. The CDR3 DNA is TGTGCCAGCAGCTTAGAACTTAGCGGGGCAGGAGGCTACACCTTC. Its translation is CASSLELSGAGGYTF. Combining the CDR3 with reference TRBV7-9 and TRBJ1-2 gives the whole variable domain DTGVSQNPRHKITKRGQNVTFRCDPISEHNRLYWYRQTLGQGPEFLTYFQNEAQLEKSRLLSDRFSAERPKGSFSTLEIQRTEQGDSAMYLCASSLELSGAGGYTFGSGTRLTVV.

CDR3 amino acids: CASSPMRGTDTQYF. DNA of the CDR3: TGTGCCAGCAGCCCGATGCGAGGCACAGATACGCAGTATTTT. The chain links TRBV3-1 (or the pseudogene TRBV3-2) to TRBJ2-3; D not certain. The CDR3 is 14 residues long. V lost 4 bases and J lost 1, with 9 bases in between. Germline V lookup: CDR1 LGHDT, CDR2 YNNKEL (reference sequence).

The chain has TRBV5-1 and TRBJ2-5; D may be TRBD1 (6 bases). V was clipped by 8 bases and J by 3 bases, with 8 bases between them. The CDR3 consists of 11 residues. The germline gives CDR1 SGHRS, CDR2 YFSETQ. CDR3 DNA: TGCGCCAGTAAGGGGGAAGAGACCCAGTACTTC. It is translated as CASKGEETQYF.

As to this clone: The sample carries other DNA sequences with the same CDR3. V usage is TRBV6-5 and J usage is TRBJ1-1; D remains unclear. Germline loops: CDR1 MNHEY, CDR2 SVGAGI. The CDR3 runs 15 residues. The V end lost 0 bases, the J end lost 2 bases, and 10 bases lay between the germline ends. CDR3 nucleotides: TGTGCCAGCAGTTACTCAGGGCAGCTCAACACTGAAGCTTTCTTT. It specifies CASSYSGQLNTEAFF.

The J gene is TRBJ2-5, the V gene TRBV10-3; 7 bases agree with TRBD2. Trimming removed 4 bases from V and 0 bases from J; junction bases left unmatched: 5. Germline V gene sequence: CDR1 ENHRY, CDR2 SYGVKD. The CDR3 totals 15 residues. In nucleotides, the CDR3 is TGTGCCATCAGTGGGCGGGGGAACTACCAAGAGACCCAGTACTTC. Residues: CAISGRGNYQETQYF.

The rearrangement uses TRBV7-6 and TRBJ1-3, with D unclear. The ends were cut back, 1 base at V and 0 bases at J, with 10 bases in the middle. CDR1 SGHVS and CDR2 FNYEAQ come from the germline V gene. The CDR3 spans 16 residues. In DNA form, the CDR3 reads TGTGCCAGCAGCTTAGAGAGCTATAACTCTGGAAACACCATATATTTT. Translation: CASSLESYNSGNTIYF.

The V and J genes are TRBV24-1 and TRBJ2-1; 8 nucleotides agree with TRBD2. The CDR3 length is 15 residues. Losses at the gene ends were 2 bases for V and 8 bases for J; bases not matched to a gene: 7. CDR1 and CDR2 from the germline V gene are KGHDR and SFDVKD. The CDR3 reads CATSDSGLAIHEQFF. CDR3 coding DNA: TGTGCCACCAGTGATTCAGGACTAGCTATCCATGAGCAGTTCTTC.